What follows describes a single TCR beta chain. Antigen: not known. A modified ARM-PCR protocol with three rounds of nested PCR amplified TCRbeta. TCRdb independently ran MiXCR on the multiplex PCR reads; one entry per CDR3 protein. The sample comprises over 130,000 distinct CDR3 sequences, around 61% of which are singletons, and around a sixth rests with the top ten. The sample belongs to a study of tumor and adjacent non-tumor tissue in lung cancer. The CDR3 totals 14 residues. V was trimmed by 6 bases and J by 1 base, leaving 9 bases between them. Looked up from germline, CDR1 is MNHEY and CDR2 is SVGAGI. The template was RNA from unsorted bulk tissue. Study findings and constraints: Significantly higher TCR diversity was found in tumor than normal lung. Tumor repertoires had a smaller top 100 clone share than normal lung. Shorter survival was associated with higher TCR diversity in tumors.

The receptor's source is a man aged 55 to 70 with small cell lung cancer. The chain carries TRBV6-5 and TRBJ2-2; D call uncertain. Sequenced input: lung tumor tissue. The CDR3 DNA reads TGTGCCAGCAGCGAGACATGGAACACCGGGGAGCTGTTTTTT. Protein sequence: CASSETWNTGELFF.